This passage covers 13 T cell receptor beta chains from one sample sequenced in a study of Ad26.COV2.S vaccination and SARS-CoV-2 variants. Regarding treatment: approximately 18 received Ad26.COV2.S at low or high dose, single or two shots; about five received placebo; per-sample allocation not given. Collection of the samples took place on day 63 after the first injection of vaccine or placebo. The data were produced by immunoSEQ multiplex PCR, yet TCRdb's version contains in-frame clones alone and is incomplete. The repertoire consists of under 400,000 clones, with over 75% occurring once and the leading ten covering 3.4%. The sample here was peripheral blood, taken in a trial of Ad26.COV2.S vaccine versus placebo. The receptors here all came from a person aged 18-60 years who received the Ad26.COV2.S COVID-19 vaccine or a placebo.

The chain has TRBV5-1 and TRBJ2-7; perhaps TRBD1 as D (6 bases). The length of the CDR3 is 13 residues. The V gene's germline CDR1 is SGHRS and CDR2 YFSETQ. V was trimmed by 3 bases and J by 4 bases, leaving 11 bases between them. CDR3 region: CASSYGGPYEQYF. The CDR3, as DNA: TGCGCCAGCAGCTATGGGGGCCCGTACGAGCAGTACTTC.

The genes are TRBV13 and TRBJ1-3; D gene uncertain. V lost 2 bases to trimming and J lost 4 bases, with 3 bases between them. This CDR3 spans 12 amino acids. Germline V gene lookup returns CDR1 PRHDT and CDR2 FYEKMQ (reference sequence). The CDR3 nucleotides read TGTGCCAGCAGCTTACGGGGAAACACCATATATTTT. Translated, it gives CASSLRGNTIYF.

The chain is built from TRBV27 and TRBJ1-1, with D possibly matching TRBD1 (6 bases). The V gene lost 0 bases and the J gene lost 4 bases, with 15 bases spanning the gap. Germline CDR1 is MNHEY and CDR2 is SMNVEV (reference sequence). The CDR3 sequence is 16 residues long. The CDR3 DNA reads TGTGCCAGCAGTTTATCCAGGACAGCCTCGGGCACTGAAGCTTTCTTT. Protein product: CASSLSRTASGTEAFF.

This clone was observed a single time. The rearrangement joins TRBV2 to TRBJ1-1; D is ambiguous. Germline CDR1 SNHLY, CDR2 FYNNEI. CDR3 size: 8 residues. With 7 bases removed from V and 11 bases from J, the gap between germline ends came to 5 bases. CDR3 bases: TGTGCCAGCAAGATGGCTTTCTTT. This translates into CASKMAFF.

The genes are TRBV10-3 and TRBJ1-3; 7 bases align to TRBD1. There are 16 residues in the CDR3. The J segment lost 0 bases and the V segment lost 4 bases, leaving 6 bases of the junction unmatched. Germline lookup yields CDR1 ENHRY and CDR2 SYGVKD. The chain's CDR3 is CAISVGTVSSGNTIYF. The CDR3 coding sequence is TGTGCCATCAGTGTCGGGACAGTGAGCTCTGGAAACACCATATATTTT.

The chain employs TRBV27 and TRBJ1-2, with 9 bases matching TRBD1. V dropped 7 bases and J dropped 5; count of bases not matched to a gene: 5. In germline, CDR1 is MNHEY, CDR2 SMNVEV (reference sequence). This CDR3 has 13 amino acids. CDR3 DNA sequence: TGTGCCAGCATGTCACAGGGGGCGTATGGCTACACCTTC. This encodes CASMSQGAYGYTF.

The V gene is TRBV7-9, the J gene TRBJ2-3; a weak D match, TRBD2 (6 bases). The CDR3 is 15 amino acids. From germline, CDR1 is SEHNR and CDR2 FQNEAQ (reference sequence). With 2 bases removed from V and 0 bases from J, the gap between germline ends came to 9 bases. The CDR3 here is CASSLTSGSTDTQYF. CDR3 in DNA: TGTGCCAGCAGCTTAACCAGCGGGAGCACAGATACGCAGTATTTT.

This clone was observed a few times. The CDR3 loop reads CATSDLGGREGYTF. Written as DNA, the CDR3 is TGTGCCACCTCGGACCTGGGGGGCCGCGAGGGCTACACCTTC. The chain has TRBV19 and TRBJ1-2; TRBD1 is a possible D gene (6 bases). Trimming pared 10 bases from V and 8 bases from J, leaving 23 bases between. In germline, CDR1 is LNHDA, CDR2 SQIVND (reference sequence). The CDR3 is 14 amino acids.

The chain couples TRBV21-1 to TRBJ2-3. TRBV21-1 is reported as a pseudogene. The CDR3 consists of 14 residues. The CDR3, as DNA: TGTGCCAGCGGTCGGGCAGCTAGCACAGATACGCAGTATTTT. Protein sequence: CASGRAASTDTQYF.

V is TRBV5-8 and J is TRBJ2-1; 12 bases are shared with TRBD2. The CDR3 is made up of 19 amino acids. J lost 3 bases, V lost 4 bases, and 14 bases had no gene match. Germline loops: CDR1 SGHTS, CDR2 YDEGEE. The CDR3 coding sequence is TGTGCCAGCAGCCTCGTCCTAGCGGGGGGGGGACCCTACTACAATGAGCAGTTCTTC. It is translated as CASSLVLAGGGPYYNEQFF.

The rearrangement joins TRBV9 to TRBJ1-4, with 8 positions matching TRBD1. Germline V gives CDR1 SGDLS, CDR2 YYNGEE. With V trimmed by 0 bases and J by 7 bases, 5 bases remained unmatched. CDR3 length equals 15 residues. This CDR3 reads CASSVATGGGEKLFF. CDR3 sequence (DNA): TGTGCCAGCAGCGTAGCTACAGGGGGAGGTGAAAAACTGTTTTTT.

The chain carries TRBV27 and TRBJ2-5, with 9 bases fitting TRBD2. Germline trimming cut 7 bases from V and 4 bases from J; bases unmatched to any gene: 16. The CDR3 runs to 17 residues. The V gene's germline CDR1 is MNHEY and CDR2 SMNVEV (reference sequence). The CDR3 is CASKVAGGSLTRETQYF. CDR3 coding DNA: TGTGCCAGCAAAGTTGCGGGGGGGTCACTCACCCGAGAGACCCAGTACTTC.

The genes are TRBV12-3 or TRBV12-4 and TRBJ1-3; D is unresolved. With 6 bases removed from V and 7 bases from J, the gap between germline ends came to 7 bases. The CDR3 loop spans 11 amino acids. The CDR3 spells CASSPRNTIYF. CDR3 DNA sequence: TGTGCCAGCAGCCCGCGGAACACCATATATTTT.